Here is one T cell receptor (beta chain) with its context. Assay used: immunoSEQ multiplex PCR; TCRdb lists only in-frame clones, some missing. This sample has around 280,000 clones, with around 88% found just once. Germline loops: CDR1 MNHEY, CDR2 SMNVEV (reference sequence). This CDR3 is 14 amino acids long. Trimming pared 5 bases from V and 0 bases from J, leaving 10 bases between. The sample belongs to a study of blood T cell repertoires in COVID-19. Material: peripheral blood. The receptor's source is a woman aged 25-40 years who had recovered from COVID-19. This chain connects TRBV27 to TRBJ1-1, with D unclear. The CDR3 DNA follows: TGTGCCAGCAGTCGCGGTATCATGAACACTGAAGCTTTCTTT. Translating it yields CASSRGIMNTEAFF.